The following is a TCR beta chain sequence with its context. Its target is unknown. V was shortened by 2 bases and J by 7 bases, with 11 bases between the two germline ends. Germline V CDR1 and CDR2: MNHEY, SMNVEV (reference sequence). This CDR3 comprises 13 residues. TCRdb re-called the reads through MiXCR, storing one row per CDR3 protein. The repertoire holds about 51,000 distinct CDR3 sequences, with roughly 20% as singletons. This sample stems from a study of T cell repertoires in cytomegalovirus infection. Study information: Recently described HLA-C-restricted plus well-studied HLA-B-restricted CMV epitopes were used. The public TCR beta signatures pointed to both CMV infection and matching HLA type.

Overall study findings and caveats: Cumulative frequency of public TCR beta families picked out carriers of CMV plus the relevant HLA.

This chain joins TRBV27 and TRBJ1-1, with D hard to call. Sequencing was performed on CD8+ T cells from cultured PBMCs, taken from culture after CMV antigen stimulation. The sequence derives from a human donor in good health (CMV status not recorded). Some clones in this sample may be carry-over from other donors' samples. The CDR3 reads CASSLGRAVEAFF. The CDR3 DNA follows: TGTGCCAGCAGTTTAGGTCGGGCGGTTGAAGCTTTCTTT.